Following are 25 T cell receptor beta chains from one sample sequenced in a study of control samples from healthy donors and cancer patients. Produced via immunoSEQ multiplex PCR; TCRdb's table is partial and in-frame only. The profile shows about 68,000 clones, approximately 86% of them singletons. What was sequenced was blood. The receptors were gathered from a man aged 60-69 years in good health.

This chain links TRBV10-3 with TRBJ2-3; 10 nucleotides match TRBD1. The CDR3 spans 14 residues. Germline assignment: CDR1 ENHRY and CDR2 SYGVKD. V lost 0 bases to trimming and J lost 11 bases; unmatched junction nucleotides: 5. CDR3 amino acids: CAISESIDRGRQYF. The CDR3 bases are TGTGCCATCAGTGAGTCGATTGACAGGGGGCGGCAGTATTTT.

This clone was counted a few times. V gene TRBV3-1 (or the pseudogene TRBV3-2) combines with J gene TRBJ2-1; 9 bases are a match to TRBD2. The length of the CDR3 is 16 residues. The trim removed 0 bases at V and 4 bases at J, leaving 4 bases unmatched. From germline, CDR1 is LGHDT and CDR2 YNNKEL (reference sequence). The CDR3 sequence: CASSQEASGKYNEQFF. The CDR3, as DNA: TGTGCCAGCAGCCAAGAGGCTAGCGGGAAGTACAATGAGCAGTTCTTC.

The rearrangement uses TRBV3-1 (or the pseudogene TRBV3-2) and TRBJ1-6; 9 bases are shared with TRBD1. The germline V gene has CDR1 LGHDT and CDR2 YNNKEL (reference sequence). J gave up 10 bases and V 1 base, and 8 bases lay outside the gene matches. The CDR3 runs 16 residues. CDR3 residues: CASSQGPGTGSSPLHF. DNA for the CDR3: TGTGCCAGCAGCCAAGGGCCCGGGACAGGGTCGTCACCCCTCCACTTT.

CDR3 bases: TGTGCCAGCAAAGCGGGAGGCGATGTTTACGGGGAGCTGTTTTTT. Its protein is CASKAGGDVYGELFF. The rearrangement joins TRBV7-2 to TRBJ2-2; TRBD2 matches 9 bases. V lost 7 bases to trimming and J lost 7 bases; unmatched junction nucleotides: 10. Germline values: CDR1 SGHTA, CDR2 FQGNSA. The CDR3 consists of 15 residues.

This clone came up once. This sequence joins TRBV10-3 and TRBJ1-6, with 7 bases identical to TRBD1. This CDR3 is 15 amino acids long. Losses at the gene ends were 3 bases for V and 6 bases for J; bases not matched to a gene: 5. Germline V CDR1 and CDR2: ENHRY, SYGVKD. The CDR3 loop reads CAISDRDSLNSPLHF. The CDR3 bases are TGTGCCATCAGTGACCGGGACAGCCTTAATTCACCCCTCCACTTT.

V and J are TRBV28 and TRBJ2-1, with 10 positions matching TRBD2. J gave up 9 bases and V 10 bases, and 18 bases lay outside the gene matches. Germline V gene data show CDR1 as MDHEN and CDR2 as SYDVKM. There are 16 residues in the CDR3. CDR3 sequence (DNA): TGTGCCATCACGGGAGCTAGCGGGAGATTTACAACTGAGCAGTTCTTC. This gives the protein CAITGASGRFTTEQFF.

The chain uses TRBV5-1 and TRBJ1-1, with D uncertain. Germline-derived CDR1 and CDR2 are SGHRS and YFSETQ. The V and J ends lost 4 bases and 1 base respectively, with 14 bases between them. The CDR3 totals 15 residues. The CDR3 protein is CASSTPQSPNTEAFF. The CDR3 region has the DNA TGCGCCAGCAGCACGCCACAGTCCCCGAACACTGAAGCTTTCTTT.

This chain links TRBV27 with TRBJ1-1; TRBD1 matches 9 bases. The CDR3 spans 13 residues. Germline V gene data show CDR1 as MNHEY and CDR2 as SMNVEV (reference sequence). V lost 2 bases, J lost 11 bases, and 6 bases stayed unmatched. The CDR3 is CASSLGGTGNAFF. The CDR3 nucleotides are TGTGCCAGCAGTTTAGGAGGGACAGGGAATGCTTTCTTT.

The rearrangement links TRBV6-5 to TRBJ1-2; TRBD1 might be the D (5 bases). Germline V CDR1 and CDR2: MNHEY, SVGAGI. This CDR3 has 14 amino acids. V lost 6 bases and J lost 2, with 13 bases in between. The CDR3 DNA sequence: TGTGCCAGCAGCCCCCTCCCAGGGAACTATGGCTACACCTTC. It yields the protein CASSPLPGNYGYTF.

V gene TRBV7-9 combines with J gene TRBJ2-2, with unresolved D. The CDR3 length is 13 residues. Germline V gene lookup returns CDR1 SEHNR and CDR2 FQNEAQ (reference sequence). The ends were cut back, 5 bases at V and 0 bases at J, with 4 bases in the middle. The CDR3 DNA follows: TGTGCCAGCAGCACTCCGAACACCGGGGAGCTGTTTTTT. Protein sequence: CASSTPNTGELFF.

The rearrangement joins TRBV30 to TRBJ1-1; 7 bases line up with TRBD1. CDR1 and CDR2 (germline): GTSNPN, SVGIG (reference sequence). Trimming took 2 bases from V and 3 from J; bases not matched to a gene: 9. The CDR3 sequence is 15 residues long. The CDR3 sequence: CAWSKIRQGDTEAFF. The DNA of the CDR3 is TGTGCCTGGAGTAAGATAAGGCAGGGGGACACTGAAGCTTTCTTT.

V gene TRBV7-9 combines with J gene TRBJ2-1, with D possibly matching TRBD1 (6 bases). Trimming stripped 5 bases from V and 2 bases from J, with 10 bases between. The germline V gene has CDR1 SEHNR and CDR2 FQNEAQ (reference sequence). The CDR3 contains 14 residues. The CDR3 bases are TGTGCCAGCAGCGGGACAACCGCCTACAATGAGCAGTTCTTC. It yields the protein CASSGTTAYNEQFF.

V is TRBV7-9 and J is TRBJ2-3; D may be TRBD2 (5 bases). Trimming left V 2 bases short and J 3 bases short, with 12 bases between. CDR3 length equals 15 residues. Germline V gene lookup returns CDR1 SEHNR and CDR2 FQNEAQ (reference sequence). CDR3 protein: CASSLNTGGTDTQYF. The CDR3 bases are TGTGCCAGCAGCTTAAACACGGGCGGGACAGATACGCAGTATTTT.

The chain couples TRBV6-5 to TRBJ1-5; no firm D call. CDR3 length: 15 amino acids. Germline V CDR1 and CDR2: MNHEY, SVGAGI. The ends were cut back, 2 bases at V and 1 base at J, with 9 bases in the middle. CDR3 protein: CASSYGPGSNQPQHF. CDR3 DNA: TGTGCCAGCAGTTACGGCCCGGGGAGCAATCAGCCCCAGCATTTT.

The genes are TRBV11-2 and TRBJ2-2, with 16 bases fitting TRBD2. The germline CDR1 and CDR2 sequences are SGHAT and FQNNGV. This CDR3 region has 19 residues. V lost 4 bases to trimming and J lost 7 bases; unmatched junction nucleotides: 12. CDR3 sequence: CASSSRGGLAGGRIGELFF. In DNA, the CDR3 is TGTGCCAGCAGCTCGAGGGGGGGACTAGCGGGAGGGAGGATCGGGGAGCTGTTTTTT. The variable domain in full, completed from reference TRBV11-2 and TRBJ2-2, reads EAGVAQSPRYKIIEKRQSVAFWCNPISGHATLYWYQQILGQGPKLLIQFQNNGVVDDSQLPKDRFSAERLKGVDSTLKIQPAKLEDSAVYLCASSSRGGLAGGRIGELFFGEGSRLTVL.

The chain recombines TRBV5-1 with TRBJ2-1; 11 bases are a match to TRBD2. V lost 1 base and J lost 6; bases outside the gene matches: 12. The CDR3 length is 18 residues. Germline assignment: CDR1 SGHRS and CDR2 YFSETQ. CDR3 sequence reads: CASSLYLGGTSGPNEQFF. CDR3 in DNA: TGCGCCAGCAGCTTGTATTTGGGAGGGACTAGCGGACCCAATGAGCAGTTCTTC.

Here the CDR3 DNA reads TGCAGCGTTGATATATCAGGGAACACTGAAGCTTTCTTT. Translated, it gives CSVDISGNTEAFF. The rearrangement uses TRBV29-1 and TRBJ1-1; no definite D call. The CDR3 covers 13 residues. Germline V gene lookup returns CDR1 SQVTM and CDR2 ANQGSEA. The V gene lost 3 bases and the J gene lost 1 base, with 9 bases spanning the gap.

V is TRBV5-8 and J is TRBJ2-7, with D unclear. V lost 4 bases and J lost 2, with 13 bases in between. The germline gives CDR1 SGHTS, CDR2 YDEGEE. The CDR3 contains 14 residues. DNA of the CDR3: TGTGCCAGCAGCGCTAGGTGGAAGACCTACGAGCAGTACTTC. This codes for CASSARWKTYEQYF.

This chain connects TRBV19 to TRBJ1-4; 9 bases fit TRBD1. Germline loops: CDR1 LNHDA, CDR2 SQIVND (reference sequence). The CDR3 loop spans 15 amino acids. J lost 5 bases, V lost 5 bases, and 6 bases had no gene match. The CDR3 loop is CASSPPGQGNEKLFF. For the CDR3, the DNA is TGTGCCAGTAGTCCCCCGGGACAGGGAAATGAAAAACTGTTTTTT.

This clone was found once. The chain uses TRBV7-9 and TRBJ2-3; unclear D gene. The CDR3 consists of 16 residues. Trimming removed 0 bases from V and 0 bases from J, with 10 bases in between. CDR1 SEHNR and CDR2 FQNEAQ come from the germline V gene (reference sequence). The CDR3 protein is CASSLAVLGSTDTQYF. CDR3 coding DNA: TGTGCCAGCAGCTTAGCGGTCTTAGGAAGCACAGATACGCAGTATTTT.

The chain joins TRBV19 to TRBJ1-3; TRBD1 matches at 7 bases. Germline trimming cut 7 bases from V and 0 bases from J; bases unmatched to any gene: 6. Germline CDR1 is LNHDA and CDR2 is SQIVND (reference sequence). The CDR3 length is 15 residues. In nucleotides, the CDR3 is TGTGCCAGTAAATTCAGGGGGAGCTCTGGAAACACCATATATTTT. Translating gives CASKFRGSSGNTIYF.

In regard to this clone: Mismatch with germline at one junction end may stem from a read error. Additional DNA sequences in this sample encode the identical CDR3. The DNA for the CDR3 is TGCAGCGTTGGAGCGGGAGGCCCAGATACACAGTATTTT. Protein product: CSVGAGGPDTQYF. V usage is TRBV29-1 and J usage is TRBJ2-3, with TRBD2 identical over 9 bases. CDR3 length: 13 amino acids. CDR1 is SQVTM and CDR2 is ANQGSEA in the germline V gene.

The V and J genes are TRBV14 and TRBJ2-1, with D perhaps matching TRBD1 (6 bases). Trimming shortened V by 7 bases and J by 4 bases, and 14 bases separated the two germline ends. Germline loops: CDR1 SGHDN, CDR2 FVKESK. The CDR3 length is 14 residues. The CDR3 bases are TGTGCCAGCAAAAGGGGGAATAATTACAATGAGCAGTTCTTC. Protein sequence: CASKRGNNYNEQFF.

The CDR3 loop reads CASSQDMTSGGQFF. Written as DNA, the CDR3 is TGCGCCAGCAGCCAAGACATGACCAGTGGGGGGCAGTTCTTC. The chain recombines TRBV4-3 with TRBJ2-1; D is possibly TRBD1 or TRBD2 (5 bases each). The CDR3 length is 14 residues. V gave up 0 bases and J gave up 12 bases, with 15 bases separating them. Germline V lookup: CDR1 LGHNA, CDR2 YSLEER.

This clone was seen just once. The chain couples TRBV5-1 to TRBJ2-7; weak D call: TRBD1 (5 bases). V was clipped by 5 bases and J by 2 bases, with 14 bases between them. Per the germline V gene, CDR1 is SGHRS and CDR2 is YFSETQ. The CDR3 runs 14 residues. The CDR3 DNA is TGCGCCAGCAGTCCTACAGGCGATGCCTACGAGCAGTACTTC. As protein: CASSPTGDAYEQYF.